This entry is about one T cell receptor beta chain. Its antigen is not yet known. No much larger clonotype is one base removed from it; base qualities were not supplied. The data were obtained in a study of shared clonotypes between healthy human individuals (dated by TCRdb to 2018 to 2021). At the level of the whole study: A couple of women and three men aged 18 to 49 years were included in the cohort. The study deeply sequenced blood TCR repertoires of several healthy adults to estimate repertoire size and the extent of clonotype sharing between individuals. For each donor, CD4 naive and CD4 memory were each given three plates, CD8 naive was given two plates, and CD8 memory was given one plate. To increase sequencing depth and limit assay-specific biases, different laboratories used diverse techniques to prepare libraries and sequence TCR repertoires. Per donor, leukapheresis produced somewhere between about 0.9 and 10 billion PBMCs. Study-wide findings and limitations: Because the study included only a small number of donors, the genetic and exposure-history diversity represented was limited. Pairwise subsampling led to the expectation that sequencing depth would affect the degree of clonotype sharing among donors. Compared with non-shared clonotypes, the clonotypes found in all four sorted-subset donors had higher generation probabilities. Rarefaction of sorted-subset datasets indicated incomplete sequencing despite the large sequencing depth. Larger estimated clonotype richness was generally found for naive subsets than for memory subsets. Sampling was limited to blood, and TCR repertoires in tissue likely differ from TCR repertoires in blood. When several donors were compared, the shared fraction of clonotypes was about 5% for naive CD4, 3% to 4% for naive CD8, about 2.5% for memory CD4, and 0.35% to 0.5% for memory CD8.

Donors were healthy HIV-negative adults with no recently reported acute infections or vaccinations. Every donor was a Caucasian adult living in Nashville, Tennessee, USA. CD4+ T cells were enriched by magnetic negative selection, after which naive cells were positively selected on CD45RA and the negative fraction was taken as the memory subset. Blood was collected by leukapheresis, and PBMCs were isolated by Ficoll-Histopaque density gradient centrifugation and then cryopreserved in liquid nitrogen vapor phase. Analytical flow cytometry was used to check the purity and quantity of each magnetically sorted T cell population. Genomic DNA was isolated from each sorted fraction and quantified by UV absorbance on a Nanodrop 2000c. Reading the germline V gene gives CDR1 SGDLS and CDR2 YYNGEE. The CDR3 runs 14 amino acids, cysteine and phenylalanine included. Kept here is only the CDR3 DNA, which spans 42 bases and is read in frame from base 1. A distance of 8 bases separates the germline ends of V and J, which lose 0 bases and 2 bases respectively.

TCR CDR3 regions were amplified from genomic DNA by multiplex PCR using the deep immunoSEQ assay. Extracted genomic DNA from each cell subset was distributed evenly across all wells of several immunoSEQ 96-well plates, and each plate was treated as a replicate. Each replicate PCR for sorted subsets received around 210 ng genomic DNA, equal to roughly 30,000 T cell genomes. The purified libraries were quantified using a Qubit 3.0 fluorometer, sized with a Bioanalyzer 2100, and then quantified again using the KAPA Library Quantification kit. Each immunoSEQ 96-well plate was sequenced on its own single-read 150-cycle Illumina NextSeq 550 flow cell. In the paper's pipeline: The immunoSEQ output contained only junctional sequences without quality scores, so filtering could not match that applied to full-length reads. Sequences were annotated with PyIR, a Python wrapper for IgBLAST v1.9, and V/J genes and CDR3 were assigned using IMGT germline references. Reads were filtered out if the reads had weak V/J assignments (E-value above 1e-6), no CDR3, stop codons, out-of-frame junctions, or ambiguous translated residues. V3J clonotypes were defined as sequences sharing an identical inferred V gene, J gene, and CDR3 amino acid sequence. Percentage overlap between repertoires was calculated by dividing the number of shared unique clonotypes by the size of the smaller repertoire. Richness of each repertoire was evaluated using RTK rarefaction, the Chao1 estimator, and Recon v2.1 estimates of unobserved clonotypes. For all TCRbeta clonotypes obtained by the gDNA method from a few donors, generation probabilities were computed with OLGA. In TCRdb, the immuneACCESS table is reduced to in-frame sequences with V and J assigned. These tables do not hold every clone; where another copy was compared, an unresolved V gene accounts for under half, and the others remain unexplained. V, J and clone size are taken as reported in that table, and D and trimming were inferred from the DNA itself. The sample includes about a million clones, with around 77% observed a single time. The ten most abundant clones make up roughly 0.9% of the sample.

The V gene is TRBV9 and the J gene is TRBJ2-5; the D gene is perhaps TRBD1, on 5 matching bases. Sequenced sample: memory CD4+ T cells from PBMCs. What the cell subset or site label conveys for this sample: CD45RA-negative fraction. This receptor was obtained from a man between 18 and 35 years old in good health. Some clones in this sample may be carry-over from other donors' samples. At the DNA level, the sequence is TGTGCCAGCAGCGTAGACTCAGGGCAAGAGACCCAGTACTTC. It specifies CASSVDSGQETQYF.